The entry below gives a single T cell receptor (beta chain) sequence along with its context. The CDR3 runs 13 residues. Germline lookup yields CDR1 MDHEN and CDR2 SYDVKM. Germline trimming cut 7 bases from V and 4 bases from J; bases unmatched to any gene: 5. TCRdb keeps only in-frame clones here, not all; method: immunoSEQ multiplex PCR. Here the sample spans 380,000 or so clones, around 89% being singletons. This specimen belongs to a study of blood T cell repertoires in COVID-19. V gene TRBV28 combines with J gene TRBJ1-2, with 8 positions matching TRBD1. The TCR was taken from a man aged 35 to 55 with acute or convalescent COVID-19. Sequencing was carried out using peripheral blood. Here the CDR3 reads CASTLTGGYGYTF. In DNA form, the CDR3 reads TGTGCCAGCACCTTAACAGGGGGCTATGGCTACACCTTC.